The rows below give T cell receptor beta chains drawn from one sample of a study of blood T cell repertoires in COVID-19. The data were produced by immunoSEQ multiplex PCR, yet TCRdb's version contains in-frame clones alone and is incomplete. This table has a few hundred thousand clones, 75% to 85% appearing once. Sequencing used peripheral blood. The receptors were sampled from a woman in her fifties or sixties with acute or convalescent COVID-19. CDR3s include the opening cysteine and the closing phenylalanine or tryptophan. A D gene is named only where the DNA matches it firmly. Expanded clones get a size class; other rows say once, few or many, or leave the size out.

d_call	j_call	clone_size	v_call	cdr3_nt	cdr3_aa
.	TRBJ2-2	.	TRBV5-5	TGTGCCAGCAGCTTGCTCACCGGGGAGCTGTTTTTT	CASSLLTGELFF
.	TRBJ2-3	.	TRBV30	TGTGCCTGGAGTGACGCGAGCACAGATACGCAGTATTTT	CAWSDASTDTQYF
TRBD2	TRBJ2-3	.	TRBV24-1	TGTGCCACCAGTGATTGGGGGACTAGCGGCACAGATACGCAGTATTTT	CATSDWGTSGTDTQYF
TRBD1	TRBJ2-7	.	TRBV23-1	TGCGCCAGCATGCCGGGACAGGAGTGTAACGAGCAGTACTTC	CASMPGQECNEQYF
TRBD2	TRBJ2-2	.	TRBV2	TGTGCCAGCAGGGGAGGGACTAGCGGGAACACCGGGGAGCTGTTTTTT	CASRGGTSGNTGELFF
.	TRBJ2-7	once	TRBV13	TGTGCCAGCAGCTTCCCCGGACAGTACGAGCAGTACTTC	CASSFPGQYEQYF
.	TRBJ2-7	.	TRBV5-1	TGCGCCAGCAGCTTGGACAACGAGCAGTACTTC	CASSLDNEQYF
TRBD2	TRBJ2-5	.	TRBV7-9	TGTGCCAGCAGCTTAGGAGCGGGAGGCAGGCAAGAGACCCAGTACTTC	CASSLGAGGRQETQYF
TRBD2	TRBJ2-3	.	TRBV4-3	TGCGCCAGCAGCCAAGAACTAGCGGGGGGGCCTAGCACAGATACGCAGTATTTT	CASSQELAGGPSTDTQYF
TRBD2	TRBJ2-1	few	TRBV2	TGTGCCAGCCAGGGACTAGCGGGAGGGCCAGGTGAGCAGTTCTTC	CASQGLAGGPGEQFF
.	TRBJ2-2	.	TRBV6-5	TGTGCCAGTAGACTGAGGCCCGCGAACACCGGGGAGCTGTTTTTT	CASRLRPANTGELFF
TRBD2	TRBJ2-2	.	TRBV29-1	TGCAGCGTTGAAGGGCTAGCGGGGGCCTCGAACACCGGGGAGCTGTTTTTT	CSVEGLAGASNTGELFF
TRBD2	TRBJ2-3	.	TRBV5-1	TGCGCCAGCAGCCCGGGCGGGACTAGGACAGATACGCAGTATTTT	CASSPGGTRTDTQYF
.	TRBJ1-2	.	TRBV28	TGTGCCAGCAGTTTAGAGTATGGCTACACCTTC	CASSLEYGYTF
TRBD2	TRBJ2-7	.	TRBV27	TGTGCCAGCAGTTACCCGGGAGGGTACGAGCAGTACTTC	CASSYPGGYEQYF
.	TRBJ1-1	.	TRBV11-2	TGTGCCAGCAGCACACTCGACTCACATGAGGCATATGAAGCTTTCTTT	CASSTLDSHEAYEAFF
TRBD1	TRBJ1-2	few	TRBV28	TGTGCCAGCAGTTTCCGACAGGGAACCCTCTATGGCTACACCTTC	CASSFRQGTLYGYTF
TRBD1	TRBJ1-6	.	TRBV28	TGTGCCAGCAGTTTTTACCGGGGCGGGGACAGGGTTAATTCACCCCTCCACTTT	CASSFYRGGDRVNSPLHF
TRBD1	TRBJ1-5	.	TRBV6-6	TGTGCCAGCAGTCTCGGGACAGGCTATGACAATCAGCCCCAGCATTTT	CASSLGTGYDNQPQHF
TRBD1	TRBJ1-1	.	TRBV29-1	TGCAGCGCCGCGGTGACAGGGGGGACCACTGAAGCTTTCTTT	CSAAVTGGTTEAFF
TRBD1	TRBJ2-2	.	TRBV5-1	TGCGCCAGCAGCTTGGAATCGACAGGGACCGGGGAGCTGTTTTTT	CASSLESTGTGELFF
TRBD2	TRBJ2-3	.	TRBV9	TGTGCCAGCAGCCCAATTATAGCGGGGGGGCCAGATACGCAGTATTTT	CASSPIIAGGPDTQYF
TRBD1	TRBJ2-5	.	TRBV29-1	TGCAGCGGCCGAGGGGGCGGGTCGGAGACCCAGTACTTC	CSGRGGGSETQYF
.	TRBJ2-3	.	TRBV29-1	TGCAGCGTTGACGATCAGAGCACAGATACGCAGTATTTT	CSVDDQSTDTQYF
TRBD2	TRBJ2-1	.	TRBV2	TGTGCCAGCAGTGACAGCGGGAGTCGGCATGAGCAGTTCTTC	CASSDSGSRHEQFF
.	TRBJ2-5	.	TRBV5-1	TGCGCCAGCAGCCCCGCCGGGACAACTCAAGAGACCCAGTACTTC	CASSPAGTTQETQYF
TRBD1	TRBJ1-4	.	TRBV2	TGTGCCAGCAGTGAAGCGGGGACAGGGGGCTTAACTAATGAAAAACTGTTTTTT	CASSEAGTGGLTNEKLFF
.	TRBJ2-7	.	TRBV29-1	TGCAGCGTTCGGCTGGACACGACCTACGAGCAGTACTTC	CSVRLDTTYEQYF
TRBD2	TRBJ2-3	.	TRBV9	TGTGCCAGCAGCGTAGCTAGCGGGAGAGGAGATACGCAGTATTTT	CASSVASGRGDTQYF